The 32 T cell receptor beta chains below all came from one sample that was sequenced in a study of human T cells and chemical hapten exposure. Stated time point: pre-sensitization, week 0. The treatment is: therapeutic diphenylcyclopropenone sensitization with weekly scalp DPC. From the RACE reads, TCRdb called clonotypes with MiXCR, one entry per CDR3 protein. The sample yields about 98,000 distinct CDR3 sequences, 9.5% to 14% seen once. This specimen consisted of whole blood, obtained in connection with sensitization to the hapten diphenylcyclopropenone (DPC). All receptors come from a woman aged 55-70 years with alopecia areata. Some clones in this sample may be carry-over from other donors' samples.

The chain uses TRBV12-3 or TRBV12-4 and TRBJ1-6; TRBD1 aligns across 8 bases. The CDR3 length is 15 residues. V was clipped by 5 bases and J by 7 bases; unmatched bases: 7. This chain's CDR3 is CASSTGGRWNSPLHF. The CDR3 DNA follows: TGTGCCAGCAGTACAGGGGGTCGTTGGAATTCACCCCTCCACTTT.

This clonotype was recorded many times. The chain couples TRBV20-1 to TRBJ2-2, with 10 bases fitting TRBD1. This CDR3 region has 16 residues. Germline V CDR1 and CDR2: DFQATT, SNEGSKA (reference sequence). The trim removed 1 base at V and 2 bases at J, leaving 4 bases unmatched. DNA of the CDR3: TGCAGTGCTAGAGTTCGGGACAGGGGTAACACCGGGGAGCTGTTTTTT. Translating it yields CSARVRDRGNTGELFF.

The table lists this clonotype with many counts. CDR3 DNA sequence: TGTGCCAGCAGTTACGAGGGACAGTCCTATGGCTACACCTTC. Protein sequence: CASSYEGQSYGYTF. The genes are TRBV6-5 and TRBJ1-2; TRBD1 agrees at 7 bases. V shed 2 bases and J 4 bases; nucleotides not matched to a gene: 4. The CDR3 contains 14 residues. Germline CDR1 is MNHEY and CDR2 is SVGAGI.

This clonotype appeared many times. The chain carries TRBV6-5 and TRBJ1-5; perhaps TRBD1 as D (5 bases). This CDR3 is 15 amino acids long. Germline V CDR1 and CDR2: MNHEY, SVGAGI. The V end was cut by 6 bases, the J end by 0 bases, with 12 bases between. DNA for the CDR3: TGTGCCAGCAGACCATCGGGGCTTAGCAATCAGCCCCAGCATTTT. As protein: CASRPSGLSNQPQHF.

This clonotype turned up a few times. The rearrangement joins TRBV20-1 to TRBJ2-7; 13 nucleotides agree with TRBD2. There are 15 residues in the CDR3. Losses at the gene ends were 6 bases for V and 4 bases for J; bases not matched to a gene: 9. Germline lookup yields CDR1 DFQATT and CDR2 SNEGSKA (reference sequence). The CDR3 DNA reads as TGCAGTGCGGAGAGGGGGACTAGCGGGGATTACGAGCAGTACTTC. Protein sequence: CSAERGTSGDYEQYF.

The sample holds many counts of this clonotype. The genes are TRBV4-1 and TRBJ2-3; perhaps TRBD2 as D (7 bases). Trimming took 3 bases from V and 9 from J, leaving 22 bases between them. The CDR3 covers 16 residues. Germline-derived CDR1 and CDR2 are MGHRA and YSYEKL. As DNA, the CDR3 is TGCGCCAGCAGCCAGCACGGGACGGGGGGCATAAACACGCAGTATTTT. As protein: CASSQHGTGGINTQYF.

This chain uses TRBV30 with TRBJ2-3; a weak D match, TRBD1 (6 bases). The germline V gene encodes CDR1 GTSNPN and CDR2 SVGIG (reference sequence). The CDR3 is made up of 12 amino acids. Trimming took off 0 bases at V and 7 bases at J, with 8 bases between the two ends. The CDR3 region has the DNA TGTGCCTGGAGTGTAGGGGACAATACGCAGTATTTT. Translated, it gives CAWSVGDNTQYF.

This clonotype showed up many times. This sequence joins TRBV9 and TRBJ1-1, with TRBD1 identical over 11 bases. Germline V gene lookup returns CDR1 SGDLS and CDR2 YYNGEE. J was trimmed by 6 bases and V by 6 bases; bases with no gene match: 10. The CDR3 is made up of 15 amino acids. Here the CDR3 reads CASTNGQGAKAEAFF. In nucleotides, the CDR3 is TGTGCCAGCACCAATGGACAGGGGGCGAAGGCTGAAGCTTTCTTT.

This clonotype was seen ten or more times. The rearrangement uses TRBV3-1 and TRBJ1-3; TRBD1 is a possible D gene (5 bases). Germline V lookup: CDR1 LGHDT, CDR2 YNNKEL (reference sequence). Deletions cut 8 bases from V and 0 bases from J, with 17 bases between. CDR3 length: 16 residues. As DNA, the CDR3 is TGTGCCAGCGCCGGAAACCACGGGGGCTCTGGAAACACCATATATTTT. Translated, it gives CASAGNHGGSGNTIYF. Complete variable domain (other parts from reference TRBV3-1 and TRBJ1-3): DTAVSQTPKYLVTQMGNDKSIKCEQNLGHDTMYWYKQDSKKFLKIMFSYNNKELIINETVPNRFSPKSPDKAHLNLHINSLELGDSAVYFCASAGNHGGSGNTIYFGEGSWLTVV.

The genes are TRBV6-5 and TRBJ1-1; no firm D call. CDR1 MNHEY and CDR2 SVGAGI come from the germline V gene. Trimming removed 2 bases at V and 5 bases at J, with 12 bases between. CDR3 length: 14 amino acids. The CDR3 coding sequence is TGTGCCAGCAGTTACCGCCAGATGAGGACTGAAGCTTTCTTT. This sequence encodes CASSYRQMRTEAFF.

The chain is built from TRBV7-2 and TRBJ1-2; D is possibly TRBD1 (5 bases). Trimming removed 0 bases at V and 0 bases at J, with 11 bases between. The length of the CDR3 is 16 residues. CDR1 SGHTA and CDR2 FQGNSA come from the germline V gene. CDR3 DNA: TGTGCCAGCAGCTTAGCCGCAGGGCCCACTAACTATGGCTACACCTTC. The encoded protein is CASSLAAGPTNYGYTF.

The chain joins TRBV20-1 to TRBJ2-7; D perhaps matches TRBD2 (5 bases). The V gene's germline CDR1 is DFQATT and CDR2 SNEGSKA (reference sequence). The V gene lost 3 bases and the J gene lost 0 bases, with 15 bases spanning the gap. The CDR3 covers 15 residues. The chain's CDR3 is CSARRAQPPSYEQYF. The DNA for the CDR3 is TGCAGTGCTAGGCGGGCCCAACCCCCCTCCTACGAGCAGTACTTC.

The chain recombines TRBV7-3 with TRBJ1-1, with D tentatively TRBD1 (6 bases). This CDR3 has 13 residues. The germline gives CDR1 SGHTA, CDR2 FQGTGA. V was cut by 4 bases and J by 11 bases, with 17 bases left in between. The CDR3 is CASSSRPQGSAFF. The DNA of the CDR3 is TGTGCCAGCAGCTCCCGACCTCAGGGGTCGGCTTTCTTT.

The chain employs TRBV5-8 and TRBJ2-5; TRBD2 matches 8 bases. CDR3 length: 17 residues. V lost 1 base to trimming and J lost 5 bases; unmatched junction nucleotides: 13. The germline V gene encodes CDR1 SGHTS and CDR2 YDEGEE. The CDR3 region is CASSLRTSSRPRETQYF. The DNA for the CDR3 is TGTGCCAGCAGCTTGAGGACTAGCAGTCGCCCCCGGGAGACCCAGTACTTC.

The sample holds many counts of this clonotype. The V gene is TRBV3-1, the J gene TRBJ2-1; D not resolved. Trimming removed 0 bases from V and 5 bases from J, with 11 bases in between. Germline CDR1 reads LGHDT; CDR2 reads YNNKEL (reference sequence). The CDR3 is made up of 15 amino acids. CDR3 loop: CASSQDGQPHNEQFF. For the CDR3, the DNA is TGTGCCAGCAGCCAAGATGGCCAGCCCCACAATGAGCAGTTCTTC.

This clonotype was observed at least ten times. This chain joins TRBV15 and TRBJ2-7, with D unclear. Germline V lookup: CDR1 LNHNV, CDR2 YYDKDF (reference sequence). This CDR3 is 15 amino acids long. Trimming pared 0 bases from V and 6 bases from J, leaving 15 bases between. CDR3 region: CATSRDSQHGREQYF. DNA for the CDR3: TGTGCCACCAGCAGAGATTCCCAACACGGGCGCGAGCAGTACTTC.

This clonotype was observed a handful of times. The genes are TRBV12-3 or TRBV12-4 and TRBJ2-2, with 8 bases identical to TRBD1. The CDR3 runs to 14 residues. V was clipped by 6 bases and J by 4 bases; unmatched bases: 4. The CDR3 loop is CASSPGGGTGELFF. DNA for the CDR3: TGTGCCAGCAGCCCAGGGGGCGGCACCGGGGAGCTGTTTTTT.

This chain uses TRBV7-2 with TRBJ2-6; TRBD1 might be the D (5 bases). Deletions cut 5 bases from V and 1 base from J, with 9 bases between. The CDR3 spans 15 residues. In germline, CDR1 is SGHTA, CDR2 FQGNSA. The CDR3 spells CASSHRISGANVLTF. CDR3 coding DNA: TGTGCCAGCAGCCACAGGATATCTGGGGCCAACGTCCTGACTTTC.

This clonotype showed up just a few times. The V gene is TRBV5-8, the J gene TRBJ1-4; 8 positions match TRBD1. V was clipped by 4 bases and J by 5 bases; unmatched bases: 4. Germline-derived CDR1 and CDR2 are SGHTS and YDEGEE. CDR3 length equals 14 residues. DNA for the CDR3: TGTGCCAGCAGCCCTGGACAGGGAAATGAAAAACTGTTTTTT. It specifies CASSPGQGNEKLFF. Together with reference TRBV5-8 and TRBJ1-4, the CDR3 gives the full variable domain: EAGVTQSPTHLIKTRGQQATLRCSPISGHTSVYWYQQALGLGLQFLLWYDEGEERNRGNFPPRFSGRQFPNYSSELNVNALELEDSALYLCASSPGQGNEKLFFGSGTQLSVL.

This clonotype occurred once. V and J are TRBV9 and TRBJ1-2, with unresolved D. This CDR3 has 14 amino acids. The V gene lost 3 bases and the J gene lost 8 bases, with 17 bases spanning the gap. CDR1 and CDR2 from the germline V gene are SGDLS and YYNGEE. CDR3 region: CASSGRGPERGYTF. Written as DNA, the CDR3 is TGTGCCAGCAGCGGACGTGGCCCTGAGAGGGGCTACACCTTC.

The chain couples TRBV20-1 to TRBJ1-2; 12 nucleotides agree with TRBD1. The CDR3 has 15 amino acids. The germline V gene encodes CDR1 DFQATT and CDR2 SNEGSKA (reference sequence). V dropped 5 bases and J dropped 6; count of bases not matched to a gene: 10. The CDR3 loop reads CSAARGQGALDGYTF. DNA of the CDR3: TGCAGTGCTGCGCGGGGACAGGGGGCATTGGATGGCTACACCTTC.

The V gene is TRBV6-5, the J gene TRBJ1-6; the D gene is possibly TRBD1 (5 bases). The ends were cut back, 4 bases at V and 10 bases at J, with 17 bases in the middle. CDR3 length equals 15 residues. In germline, CDR1 is MNHEY, CDR2 SVGAGI. CDR3 DNA: TGTGCCAGCAGTTCAGGGAGTCCTCCGAGATCACCCCTCCACTTT. Translated, it gives CASSSGSPPRSPLHF.

This chain joins TRBV25-1 and TRBJ2-7; D is undetermined. The V and J ends lost 1 base and 7 bases respectively, with 14 bases between them. Germline CDR1 is MGHDK and CDR2 is SYGVNS. The CDR3 is made up of 14 amino acids. CDR3 DNA sequence: TGTGCCAGCAGTGAATCGGGCACAGTCGGGGAGCAGTACTTC. Translated: CASSESGTVGEQYF.

This clonotype was observed many times. V is TRBV6-2 or TRBV6-3 and J is TRBJ2-1, with 9 bases lining up with TRBD2. With V trimmed by 4 bases and J by 4 bases, 11 bases remained unmatched. Germline V gene sequence: CDR1 MNHEY, CDR2 SVGEGT. The CDR3 spans 17 residues. CDR3 nucleotide sequence: TGTGCCAGCAGTTCCCCCACAGCGGGGGGACCTTACAATGAGCAGTTCTTC. Amino acid sequence: CASSSPTAGGPYNEQFF.

This clonotype was counted many times. This sequence joins TRBV7-2 and TRBJ1-6, with D unclear. The CDR3 is 13 residues long. From germline, CDR1 is SGHTA and CDR2 FQGNSA. V dropped 8 bases and J dropped 10 bases, with 15 bases sitting between them. CDR3 protein: CASVPQQSSPLHF. Written as DNA, the CDR3 is TGTGCCAGCGTTCCCCAGCAATCCTCACCCCTCCACTTT.

This clonotype was found many times. The J gene is TRBJ1-5, the V gene TRBV30; weak D call: TRBD1 (6 bases). The CDR3 spans 13 residues. Germline CDR1 is GTSNPN and CDR2 is SVGIG (reference sequence). V was pared by 5 bases and J by 5 bases, with 13 bases between. The CDR3 spells CAWAKGGDQPQHF. The CDR3 DNA is TGTGCCTGGGCCAAAGGGGGGGATCAGCCCCAGCATTTT.

The chain recombines TRBV5-1 with TRBJ1-2; no reliable D call. Trimming shortened V by 4 bases and J by 1 base, and 11 bases separated the two germline ends. Per the germline V gene, CDR1 is SGHRS and CDR2 is YFSETQ. The CDR3 is 14 amino acids. In DNA form, the CDR3 reads TGCGCCAGCAGCACCGGAGTGGGTAACTATGGCTACACCTTC. As protein: CASSTGVGNYGYTF.

This clonotype was counted ten times or more. The V gene is TRBV20-1, the J gene TRBJ2-5, with D possibly being TRBD1 (6 bases). Germline V CDR1 and CDR2: DFQATT, SNEGSKA (reference sequence). The CDR3 has 14 amino acids. Trimming took 5 bases from V and 4 from J, leaving 17 bases between them. CDR3 protein: CSAPTQQGGETQYF. For the CDR3, the DNA is TGCAGTGCTCCAACTCAACAGGGTGGAGAGACCCAGTACTTC.

This clonotype was counted many times. The rearrangement uses TRBV9 and TRBJ1-4; 8 positions agree with TRBD1. Germline CDR1 and CDR2: SGDLS and YYNGEE. The V and J ends lost 3 bases and 4 bases, in that order; junction bases with no gene match: 5. This CDR3 is 15 amino acids long. CDR3 DNA sequence: TGTGCCAGCAGCGGACCGACAGGGGTTAATGAAAAACTGTTTTTT. Translation gives CASSGPTGVNEKLFF. Looking up the rest from reference TRBV9 and TRBJ1-4 gives the full variable domain: DSGVTQTPKHLITATGQRVTLRCSPRSGDLSVYWYQQSLDQGLQFLIQYYNGEERAKGNILERFSAQQFPDLHSELNLSSLELGDSALYFCASSGPTGVNEKLFFGSGTQLSVL.

This clonotype was seen many times. In nucleotides, the CDR3 is TGTGCCAGCAGCATCGGGACAGTCCACGAGCAGTACTTC. The encoded protein is CASSIGTVHEQYF. The gene calls are TRBV7-9 and TRBJ2-7, with 7 positions matching TRBD1. V lost 5 bases, J lost 5 bases, and 6 bases stayed unmatched. The CDR3 is made up of 13 amino acids. Germline V gives CDR1 SEHNR, CDR2 FQNEAQ (reference sequence).

Of note for this clonotype: The junction shows a germline mismatch at one end, possibly a read error. This chain uses TRBV7-7 with TRBJ1-3; D gene unclear. The CDR3 is made up of 14 amino acids. Germline V gives CDR1 SSHAT, CDR2 FNYEAQ (reference sequence). CDR3 in DNA: TGTGCTAGCAGCCCCACAGTGGAGGGAAACACCATATATTTT. Translating gives CASSPTVEGNTIYF. The full variable domain, rest sourced from reference TRBV7-7 and TRBJ1-3, is GAGVSQSPRYKVTKRGQDVTLRCDPISSHATLYWYQQALGQGPEFLTYFNYEAQPDKSGLPSDRFSAERPEGSISTLTIQRTEQRDSAMYRCASSPTVEGNTIYFGEGSWLTVV.

This clonotype was counted ten times or more. J is TRBJ1-2 and V is TRBV30; 9 nucleotides match TRBD1. The CDR3 has 15 amino acids. Germline values: CDR1 GTSNPN, CDR2 SVGIG (reference sequence). J was trimmed by 7 bases and V by 1 base; bases with no gene match: 10. The CDR3 region is CAWSEFRTGVSGYTF. The CDR3 region has the DNA TGTGCCTGGAGTGAGTTCAGGACAGGGGTCTCTGGCTACACCTTC.